Given below is one T cell receptor beta chain in context. This clonotype was detected many times. Its recognized antigen is unknown. Base qualities are not provided; no much larger clone lies one nucleotide away. The data stem from a study of CD8 T cells in ankylosing spondylitis (dated by TCRdb to 2015 to 2018). Study-wide context: T cell receptor beta repertoires were profiled in healthy donors and ankylosing spondylitis patients so that disease-linked TCR variants could be found. The full study cohort was made up of under 30 ankylosing spondylitis patients and over 90 healthy donors. Peripheral blood was sampled, and synovial fluid was additionally collected from ankylosing spondylitis patients.

At the junction V is shortened by 8 bases and J by 7 bases, with 11 bases in between. CDR1 is given as MNHEY and CDR2 as SVGAGI, both from the germline V gene. Reading from cysteine to phenylalanine, the CDR3 counts 11 amino acids. Of all the DNA, just the CDR3 is kept, 33 bases in frame from base 1. The data were produced on an Illumina HiSeq 2500. TCR beta libraries were prepared by quantitative 5'-RACE with molecular barcodes. In the paper's pipeline: A new computational method, built on a probabilistic model of VDJ rearrangement, was used to identify disease-linked TCR variants. The public reads were reanalyzed by TCRdb: fastp trimming at Q25, MiXCR alignment, in-frame beta chains only. Every CDR3 protein is listed once, alongside the most common genes and DNA of its rows. TCRdb's processing, not the study's, gives the V and J calls here. In this sample the table shows roughly 670,000 distinct CDR3 sequences, 15% to 20% of which occur a single time. Of the sample, about a fifth falls within the top ten clones.

Overall study outcomes, separate from this receptor: A TCR beta motif made up of under ten highly homologous amino acid variants appeared to be characteristic of blood from ankylosing spondylitis patients. The disease-linked clones were reported to be significantly enriched in matched synovial fluid samples from ankylosing spondylitis patients. The disease-linked clones showed a CD8+ phenotype and occurred at relatively low frequencies in peripheral blood. Some TCR beta motif variants had previously been reported in synovial fluid and blood of reactive arthritis patients, which suggested common disease-initiation mechanisms.

The TCR was taken from a male donor with ankylosing spondylitis. Sample: blood, either unsorted or a sorted T cell fraction (not recorded which). This chain is built from TRBV6-5 and TRBJ1-1, and the D gene may be TRBD1, 5 bases matching. The CDR3 region: CASFDSREAFF. The DNA sequence follows: TGTGCCAGCTTCGACAGCCGTGAAGCTTTCTTT.